These T cell receptor beta chains were read from a single sample in a study of OX40 agonist ivuxolimab in advanced cancers. The method was immunoSEQ multiplex PCR; TCRdb's version includes in-frame clones alone and lacks a portion of them. The sample records roughly 80,000 clones, 90% to 95% being singletons. The sample consisted of CD4+ or CD8+ T cells sorted from blood, taken in a trial of the OX40 agonist ivuxolimab. These receptors were obtained from an adult with an advanced solid tumor such as melanoma, head and neck, liver or kidney cancer. CDR3s include the opening cysteine and the closing phenylalanine or tryptophan. Each record gives: J gene, V gene, D gene, clone size, CDR3 protein, CDR3 DNA. The D gene is left open where the match is weak. Some rows have no size entry. The others give once, few or many, or a class for an expanded clone.

j_gene: TRBJ2-1; v_gene: TRBV28; d_gene: TRBD2; abundance: .; CDR3aa: CASSPQTGGAYNEQFF; CDR3nt: TGTGCCAGCAGCCCCCAGACGGGAGGGGCCTACAATGAGCAGTTCTTC
j_gene: TRBJ2-7; v_gene: TRBV4-2; d_gene: TRBD1; abundance: .; CDR3aa: CASSRSPLGDRGDEQYF; CDR3nt: TGTGCCAGCAGCCGATCCCCCTTGGGGGACAGGGGCGACGAGCAGTACTTC
j_gene: TRBJ2-2; v_gene: TRBV5-1; d_gene: .; abundance: .; CDR3aa: CASSLGRANTGELFF; CDR3nt: TGCGCCAGCAGCTTGGGCAGGGCGAACACCGGGGAGCTGTTTTTT
j_gene: TRBJ2-1; v_gene: TRBV27; d_gene: TRBD2; abundance: .; CDR3aa: CASRIAGGPNEQFF; CDR3nt: TGTGCCAGCAGAATAGCGGGAGGGCCGAATGAGCAGTTCTTC
j_gene: TRBJ2-7; v_gene: TRBV27; d_gene: .; abundance: .; CDR3aa: CASSLGVGDYEQYF; CDR3nt: TGTGCCAGCAGTTTGGGGGTGGGGGACTACGAGCAGTACTTC
j_gene: TRBJ1-2; v_gene: TRBV13; d_gene: .; abundance: .; CDR3aa: CASSFNTPGYGYTF; CDR3nt: TGTGCCAGCAGCTTCAATACCCCGGGCTATGGCTACACCTTC
j_gene: TRBJ2-7; v_gene: TRBV19; d_gene: TRBD1; abundance: .; CDR3aa: CASSFGTGPAYEQYF; CDR3nt: TGTGCCAGTAGTTTTGGGACAGGCCCTGCCTACGAGCAGTACTTC
j_gene: TRBJ1-4; v_gene: TRBV28; d_gene: TRBD1; abundance: .; CDR3aa: CASVATGANEKLFF; CDR3nt: TGTGCCAGCGTGGCGACAGGGGCAAATGAAAAACTGTTTTTT
j_gene: TRBJ2-1; v_gene: TRBV2; d_gene: .; abundance: .; CDR3aa: CASSELAEGYSEQFF; CDR3nt: TGTGCCAGCAGTGAATTGGCTGAGGGTTACAGTGAGCAGTTCTTC
j_gene: TRBJ2-7; v_gene: TRBV28; d_gene: TRBD1; abundance: .; CDR3aa: CASRQGVSSYEQYF; CDR3nt: TGTGCCAGCAGACAGGGGGTGAGCTCCTACGAGCAGTACTTC
j_gene: TRBJ1-1; v_gene: TRBV19; d_gene: .; abundance: .; CDR3aa: CASTGPILNTEAFF; CDR3nt: TGTGCCAGTACCGGACCAATTTTGAACACTGAAGCTTTCTTT
j_gene: TRBJ2-2; v_gene: TRBV9; d_gene: .; abundance: .; CDR3aa: CASSVGGSNTGELFF; CDR3nt: TGTGCCAGCAGCGTCGGGGGTTCGAACACCGGGGAGCTGTTTTTT
j_gene: TRBJ2-3; v_gene: TRBV6-5; d_gene: .; abundance: .; CDR3aa: CASSLSYGDTQYF; CDR3nt: TGTGCCAGCAGTTTATCCTATGGAGATACGCAGTATTTT
j_gene: TRBJ1-2; v_gene: TRBV10-1; d_gene: .; abundance: .; CDR3aa: CASRQASYGYTF; CDR3nt: TGCGCCAGCAGGCAGGCGTCCTATGGCTACACCTTC
j_gene: TRBJ1-1; v_gene: TRBV13; d_gene: .; abundance: .; CDR3aa: CASSLGVGNTEAFF; CDR3nt: TGTGCCAGCAGCTTAGGGGTAGGGAACACTGAAGCTTTCTTT
j_gene: TRBJ2-3; v_gene: TRBV27; d_gene: .; abundance: .; CDR3aa: CASTGLTRGSAQYF; CDR3nt: TGTGCCAGTACGGGACTGACCCGGGGGTCGGCGCAGTATTTT
j_gene: TRBJ2-3; v_gene: TRBV11-2; d_gene: TRBD2; abundance: .; CDR3aa: CASSPRQRGYPSIADTQYF; CDR3nt: TGTGCCAGCAGCCCACGGCAGCGGGGGTACCCGAGCATAGCAGATACGCAGTATTTT
j_gene: TRBJ1-2; v_gene: TRBV19; d_gene: .; abundance: .; CDR3aa: CASSLTGKGFYGYTF; CDR3nt: TGTGCCAGTAGTCTCACAGGGAAAGGTTTCTATGGCTACACCTTC
j_gene: TRBJ1-2; v_gene: TRBV9; d_gene: .; abundance: .; CDR3aa: CASSVGRIDGYTF; CDR3nt: TGTGCCAGCAGCGTAGGGAGGATAGATGGCTACACCTTC
j_gene: TRBJ1-4; v_gene: TRBV6-1; d_gene: TRBD1; abundance: .; CDR3aa: CASSESTPGQKATNEKLFF; CDR3nt: TGTGCCAGCAGTGAATCCACCCCGGGACAGAAAGCAACTAATGAAAAACTGTTTTTT
j_gene: TRBJ1-4; v_gene: TRBV11-2; d_gene: .; abundance: .; CDR3aa: CASSLVPGAAGATNEKLFF; CDR3nt: TGTGCCAGCAGCTTAGTCCCGGGAGCCGCCGGGGCAACTAATGAAAAACTGTTTTTT
j_gene: TRBJ2-7; v_gene: TRBV27; d_gene: TRBD2; abundance: .; CDR3aa: CASSLWAGGPYEQYF; CDR3nt: TGTGCCAGCAGCCTCTGGGCGGGAGGGCCCTACGAGCAGTACTTC
j_gene: TRBJ1-3; v_gene: TRBV29-1; d_gene: .; abundance: .; CDR3aa: CSARPQGASGNTIYF; CDR3nt: TGCAGCGCCCGACCACAGGGCGCCTCTGGAAACACCATATATTTT
j_gene: TRBJ2-2; v_gene: TRBV5-6; d_gene: .; abundance: .; CDR3aa: CASSLIGTDPYTGELFF; CDR3nt: TGTGCCAGCAGCTTGATTGGAACAGACCCTTACACCGGGGAGCTGTTTTTT
j_gene: TRBJ1-2; v_gene: TRBV4-3; d_gene: .; abundance: few; CDR3aa: CASSQDLRNYGYTF; CDR3nt: TGCGCCAGCAGCCAAGATCTACGGAACTATGGCTACACCTTC
j_gene: TRBJ2-7; v_gene: TRBV28; d_gene: TRBD2; abundance: .; CDR3aa: CASSGGISGILYEQYF; CDR3nt: TGTGCCAGCAGTGGGGGGATTAGCGGGATCCTCTACGAGCAGTACTTC
j_gene: TRBJ2-7; v_gene: TRBV18; d_gene: .; abundance: .; CDR3aa: CASSPGYYEQYF; CDR3nt: TGTGCCAGCTCACCCGGATACTACGAGCAGTACTTC
j_gene: TRBJ2-7; v_gene: TRBV5-6; d_gene: .; abundance: .; CDR3aa: CASSHRLEQYF; CDR3nt: TGTGCCAGCAGCCACAGGCTCGAGCAGTACTTC
j_gene: TRBJ2-1; v_gene: TRBV23-1; d_gene: .; abundance: .; CDR3aa: CASSRPGQETDEQFF; CDR3nt: TGCGCCAGCAGTCGGCCGGGACAAGAGACCGATGAGCAGTTCTTC
j_gene: TRBJ1-2; v_gene: TRBV6-5; d_gene: .; abundance: few; CDR3aa: CASSYSTGSARGYTF; CDR3nt: TGTGCCAGCAGTTACTCGACTGGCAGTGCCCGTGGCTACACCTTC
j_gene: TRBJ2-5; v_gene: TRBV4-1; d_gene: TRBD2; abundance: .; CDR3aa: CASSQERAGGPETQYF; CDR3nt: TGCGCCAGCAGCCAAGAGCGAGCGGGGGGGCCAGAGACCCAGTACTTC
j_gene: TRBJ2-3; v_gene: TRBV5-1; d_gene: .; abundance: .; CDR3aa: CASSDGRKSTDTQYF; CDR3nt: TGCGCCAGCAGCGACGGACGAAAAAGCACAGATACGCAGTATTTT
j_gene: TRBJ2-2; v_gene: TRBV11-2; d_gene: TRBD1; abundance: .; CDR3aa: CASSLRQGLGNTGELFF; CDR3nt: TGTGCCAGCAGCCTCCGACAGGGGTTGGGAAACACCGGGGAGCTGTTTTTT
j_gene: TRBJ2-3; v_gene: TRBV11-3; d_gene: .; abundance: once; CDR3aa: CASSSANGGPKRDTQYF; CDR3nt: TGTGCCAGCAGCTCCGCCAACGGGGGGCCTAAGAGGGATACGCAGTATTTT
j_gene: TRBJ1-2; v_gene: TRBV5-6; d_gene: .; abundance: .; CDR3aa: CASSLEAGNYGYTF; CDR3nt: TGTGCCAGCAGCTTGGAGGCGGGGAACTATGGCTACACCTTC
j_gene: TRBJ2-1; v_gene: TRBV6-5; d_gene: .; abundance: .; CDR3aa: CASSQPAGLTNEQFF; CDR3nt: TGTGCCAGCAGTCAACCCGCTGGCCTAACCAATGAGCAGTTCTTC
j_gene: TRBJ1-2; v_gene: TRBV15; d_gene: .; abundance: .; CDR3aa: CATSRRTVGGYTF; CDR3nt: TGTGCCACCAGCAGACGGACAGTGGGCGGCTACACCTTC
j_gene: TRBJ2-1; v_gene: TRBV5-1; d_gene: .; abundance: .; CDR3aa: CASSLLGWGSGAGEQFF; CDR3nt: TGCGCCAGCAGCTTGCTGGGCTGGGGGTCGGGAGCAGGTGAGCAGTTCTTC
j_gene: TRBJ2-1; v_gene: TRBV27; d_gene: .; abundance: .; CDR3aa: CASIGQGYNEQFF; CDR3nt: TGTGCCAGCATCGGGCAGGGCTACAATGAGCAGTTCTTC
j_gene: TRBJ1-5; v_gene: TRBV7-8; d_gene: .; abundance: once; CDR3aa: CASSLTESNQPQHF; CDR3nt: TGTGCCAGCAGCTTAACCGAGAGCAATCAGCCCCAGCATTTT
j_gene: TRBJ2-1; v_gene: TRBV27; d_gene: TRBD2; abundance: once; CDR3aa: CASSLSTSVPYNEQFF; CDR3nt: TGTGCCAGCAGTTTATCGACTAGCGTCCCATACAATGAGCAGTTCTTC
j_gene: TRBJ1-6; v_gene: TRBV2; d_gene: .; abundance: .; CDR3aa: CASSDMRQDHNSPLHF; CDR3nt: TGTGCCAGCAGTGATATGAGACAAGACCATAATTCACCCCTCCACTTT
j_gene: TRBJ2-3; v_gene: TRBV6-5; d_gene: TRBD2; abundance: once; CDR3aa: CASSHGTTTDTQYF; CDR3nt: TGTGCCAGCAGTCACGGGACTACCACGGATACGCAGTATTTT
j_gene: TRBJ2-3; v_gene: TRBV19; d_gene: TRBD1; abundance: .; CDR3aa: CASSIDRAGKDTQYF; CDR3nt: TGTGCCAGTAGTATCGACAGGGCTGGTAAAGATACGCAGTATTTT
j_gene: TRBJ2-3; v_gene: TRBV25-1; d_gene: .; abundance: .; CDR3aa: CASRSLGRDTQYF; CDR3nt: TGTGCCAGCAGGTCCCTGGGTAGGGATACGCAGTATTTT
j_gene: TRBJ2-7; v_gene: TRBV4-1; d_gene: .; abundance: .; CDR3aa: CASSQELAYEQYF; CDR3nt: TGCGCCAGCAGCCAAGAGCTGGCCTACGAGCAGTACTTC
j_gene: TRBJ2-7; v_gene: TRBV6-5; d_gene: TRBD1; abundance: once; CDR3aa: CASIGGQPYEQYF; CDR3nt: TGTGCCAGCATAGGGGGACAGCCCTACGAGCAGTACTTC
j_gene: TRBJ1-1; v_gene: TRBV27; d_gene: TRBD1; abundance: once; CDR3aa: CASSAPTGRGTEAFF; CDR3nt: TGTGCCAGCAGTGCGCCGACAGGGAGGGGCACTGAAGCTTTCTTT
j_gene: TRBJ2-5; v_gene: TRBV6-5; d_gene: TRBD1; abundance: .; CDR3aa: CASSYSSRGFQETQYF; CDR3nt: TGTGCCAGCAGTTACTCGTCCAGGGGGTTCCAAGAGACCCAGTACTTC
j_gene: TRBJ2-5; v_gene: TRBV4-1; d_gene: .; abundance: once; CDR3aa: CATGDPRGTQYF; CDR3nt: TGCGCAACCGGGGACCCTCGGGGGACCCAGTACTTC
j_gene: TRBJ1-2; v_gene: TRBV6-6; d_gene: .; abundance: .; CDR3aa: CASSTTGTARDGYTF; CDR3nt: TGTGCCAGCAGTACGACCGGGACCGCGAGGGATGGCTACACCTTC
j_gene: TRBJ1-1; v_gene: TRBV7-6; d_gene: .; abundance: .; CDR3aa: CASRFREYTEAFF; CDR3nt: TGTGCCAGCCGCTTCAGGGAATACACTGAAGCTTTCTTT
j_gene: TRBJ1-5; v_gene: TRBV4-1; d_gene: .; abundance: .; CDR3aa: CASSQDPGANQPQHF; CDR3nt: TGCGCCAGCAGCCAAGACCCGGGGGCCAATCAGCCCCAGCATTTT
j_gene: TRBJ1-2; v_gene: TRBV27; d_gene: TRBD1; abundance: .; CDR3aa: CASSSIRDRGLNYGYTF; CDR3nt: TGTGCCAGCAGTTCAATCCGGGACAGGGGGCTTAACTATGGCTACACCTTC
j_gene: TRBJ2-2; v_gene: TRBV6-5; d_gene: TRBD1; abundance: .; CDR3aa: CASSLDRGLTGELFF; CDR3nt: TGTGCCAGCAGTCTTGACAGGGGGCTAACCGGGGAGCTGTTTTTT